This T cell receptor (beta chain) was documented in a study of T cell responses to AZD1222 COVID-19 vaccine. Study-level points and caveats: The CD4 TCRs associated with vaccination extended across spike and predominated at 160-218 and 743-854. Most donors were white British, females outnumbered males, and clonal diversity was possibly underestimated.

To note about this clone: Antigen specificity is unknown.

Data came from immunoSEQ multiplex PCR; TCRdb stores just in-frame clones and leaves some out. The table shows about 120,000 clones, with 90% to 95% occurring only once. V was shortened by 6 bases and J by 3 bases, with 2 bases between the two germline ends. The CDR3 consists of 11 residues. CDR1 MDHEN and CDR2 SYDVKM come from the germline V gene. The TCR originated in an adult in good health. V usage is TRBV28 and J usage is TRBJ2-2, with D unresolved. The input for sequencing was peripheral blood, taken on day 0 of AZD1222 vaccination. CDR3 coding DNA: TGTGCCAGCAGGGACACCGGGGAGCTGTTTTTT. The encoded protein is CASRDTGELFF.